This TCR beta chain was sequenced during a study of T cell responses to AZD1222 COVID-19 vaccine. The V gene's germline CDR1 is MNHEY and CDR2 SVGAGI. The germline V and J ends were trimmed by 2 bases and 1 base, with 11 bases remaining between them. The CDR3 is 16 amino acids. Profiling relied on immunoSEQ multiplex PCR, and the TCRdb table lists in-frame clones only, not all of them. The sample holds more than 90,000 clones; around 87% are singletons and the top ten take approximately 10%. The source is an adult who received the AZD1222 COVID-19 vaccine. The material was peripheral blood, obtained 28 days after the second AZD1222 dose. V and J are TRBV6-5 and TRBJ1-4; possible D gene TRBD1, 5 bases. In DNA, the CDR3 is TGTGCCAGCAGTTACGGAGGGGACTTAACTAATGAAAAACTGTTTTTT. This translates into CASSYGGDLTNEKLFF.